This TCR beta chain originates from a study of beta chain features in type 1 diabetes (dated by TCRdb to the late 2010s). Broadly, across the study: No differences in mean age, gender distribution, total cell number or subset yield were found between patients and healthy donors. A total of 85 million to 140 million sorted cells were examined across all samples, and the number of cells per subset was strongly correlated with RNA yield. The study compared TCRB repertoires of sorted circulating CD4+ T cell subsets between recently diagnosed type 1 diabetes patients and matched healthy donors. Regulatory and stem cell-like memory subsets were obtained from only 8 patients and roughly eight healthy donors, while naive and central memory subsets were obtained from all 28 donors.

Study-level results and caveats: HLA sub-analyses involved small numbers of individuals, so any influence of HLA type on TCRB rearrangement remained unresolved. The naive, central memory and regulatory TCRB repertoires appeared to resemble one another more closely among patients than among healthy donors. Because cDNA was sequenced instead of genomic DNA, highly expressing activated cells could be over-represented, though the groups showed no difference in activation or CD3 levels. In all four CD4+ subsets, TCRB CDR3 length was moderately but significantly shorter in type 1 diabetes patients. At VDJ recombination sites, type 1 diabetes patients had fewer insertions and more deleted nucleotides, which implies abnormalities in thymic rearrangement. PCR might favor shorter templates, but patient and control samples were amplified and corrected together, so any skew would affect both groups equally.

The High Capacity cDNA Reverse Transcription Kit was used to reverse transcribe all of the isolated RNA, meaning that expressed TCRB transcripts were what got sequenced. Naive, central memory and regulatory T cell samples underwent deep immunoSEQ sequencing, averaging around 4 million total reads per sample. Sorted cells were lysed in RLT buffer, and RNA was extracted using DNase-treated RNeasy Micro or Mini kits according to cell number. Each cell subset was processed separately to prevent cross-contamination, with patient and healthy donor samples processed together. Using the immunoSEQ multiplex PCR, TCRB sequences were amplified from cDNA into 87-bp fragments spanning the CDR3 region. Sequencing of the amplicons was done on the Illumina HiSeq platform. The study's own analysis went as follows. Synthetic template baselines were used to correct PCR bias computationally, reads within Hamming distance 2 were collapsed together, and singletons that could not be merged were discarded. Reads were aligned against IMGT so that V, D and J genes, CDR3 length and insertions or deletions at six rearrangement sites could be assigned. Within each subset, clonotype counts were normalized to sorted cell number, and only after that were true diversity and Gini coefficients computed with the tcR R package. The overlap coefficient, calculated on TCRB nucleotide sequences, was used to measure repertoire sharing. Out-of-frame TCRB sequences from naive cells were analyzed to stand in for the pre-selection repertoire. TCRdb stores this immuneACCESS table with in-frame sequences only. Part of the clones is absent; in the studies checked, under half of the shortfall reflects unresolved V genes, and no reason is known for the rest. From that table come the V and J calls and clone size; the DNA was used to work out D and trimming. The sample contains hundreds of thousands of clones, 10% to 15% of them found a single time. Roughly 0.0097% of the sample rests with the top ten.

In the germline V gene, CDR1 corresponds to LGHNA and CDR2 to YSLEER. Trimming takes 1 base off V and 5 bases off J; junction bases not matched to a gene: 1. The CDR3 spans 15 residues, from the cysteine through the phenylalanine. The sequence is cut down to CDR3 DNA, 45 bases in frame from base 1. This clone was seen more than once but under ten times. The specificity of this receptor is unknown. No clone much larger than this one lies a single base away; base qualities are absent. From each donor, a single peripheral blood sample of around 120 mL on average was drawn into heparinised tubes. A BD FACSAria II and a panel including CD45RO, CCR7, CD25, CD127, CD95 and CD27 were used to sort naive, central memory, regulatory and stem cell-like memory CD4+ T cells. Every sorted population had a purity above 95%. Right away, PBMCs were isolated by Lymphoprep density gradient centrifugation and were stained directly, with no culture step. Samples were stained and sorted in pairs, with one healthy donor and one patient per experiment, so that batch effects were minimized.

Here the chain combines TRBV4-3 and TRBJ2-1; TRBD2 lines up with 11 middle nucleotides. The specimen was naive CD4+ T cells from blood. This specimen's cell subset or site label, interpreted: true naive CD4+ T cells. The sequence was obtained from a woman between 18 and 29 years old with type 1 diabetes. The CDR3 is CASSQVAGGNNEQFF. The nucleotides are TGCGCCAGCAGCCAAGTAGCGGGGGGGAACAATGAGCAGTTCTTC.